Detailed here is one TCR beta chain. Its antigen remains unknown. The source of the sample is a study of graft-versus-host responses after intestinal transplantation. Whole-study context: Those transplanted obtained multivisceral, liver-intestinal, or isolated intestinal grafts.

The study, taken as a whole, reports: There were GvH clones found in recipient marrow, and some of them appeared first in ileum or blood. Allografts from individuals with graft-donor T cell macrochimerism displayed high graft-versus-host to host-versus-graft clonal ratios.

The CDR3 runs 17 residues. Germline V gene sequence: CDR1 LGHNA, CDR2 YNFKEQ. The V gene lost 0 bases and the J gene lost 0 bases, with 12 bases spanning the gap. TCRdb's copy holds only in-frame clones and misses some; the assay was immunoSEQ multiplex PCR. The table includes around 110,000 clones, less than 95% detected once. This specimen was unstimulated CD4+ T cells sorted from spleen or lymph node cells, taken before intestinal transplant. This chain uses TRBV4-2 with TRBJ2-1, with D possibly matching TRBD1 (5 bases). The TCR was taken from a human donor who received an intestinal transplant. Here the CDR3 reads CASSQDRQGSSYNEQFF. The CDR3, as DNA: TGTGCCAGCAGCCAAGATCGGCAGGGTAGCTCCTACAATGAGCAGTTCTTC.